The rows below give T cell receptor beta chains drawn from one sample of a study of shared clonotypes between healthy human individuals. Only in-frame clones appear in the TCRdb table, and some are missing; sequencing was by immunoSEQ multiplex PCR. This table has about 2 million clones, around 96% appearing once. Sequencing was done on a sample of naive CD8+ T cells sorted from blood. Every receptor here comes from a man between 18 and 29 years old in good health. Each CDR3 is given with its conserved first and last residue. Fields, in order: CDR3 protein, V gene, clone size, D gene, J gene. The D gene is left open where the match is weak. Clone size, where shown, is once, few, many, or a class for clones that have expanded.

cdr3_aa: CASSYGTSITGELFF; v_call: TRBV6-5; clone_size: once; d_call: TRBD2; j_call: TRBJ2-2
cdr3_aa: CASSRAGNTDTQYF; v_call: TRBV4-2; clone_size: -; d_call: TRBD2; j_call: TRBJ2-3
cdr3_aa: CASRSLWWGQETQYF; v_call: TRBV7-8; clone_size: -; d_call: -; j_call: TRBJ2-5
cdr3_aa: CASSIWGLAGYNEQFF; v_call: TRBV19; clone_size: -; d_call: TRBD2; j_call: TRBJ2-1
cdr3_aa: CASSMDGNSNQPQHF; v_call: TRBV28; clone_size: few; d_call: -; j_call: TRBJ1-5
cdr3_aa: CASSWTGGNTEAFF; v_call: TRBV7-2; clone_size: once; d_call: TRBD1; j_call: TRBJ1-1
cdr3_aa: CASSLEGRVNTEAFF; v_call: TRBV5-5; clone_size: -; d_call: -; j_call: TRBJ1-1
cdr3_aa: CASSLGTGGAYQPQHF; v_call: TRBV5-1; clone_size: -; d_call: TRBD1; j_call: TRBJ1-5
cdr3_aa: CASSLFADRGEEANYGYTF; v_call: TRBV13; clone_size: -; d_call: TRBD1; j_call: TRBJ1-2
cdr3_aa: CASSLGGGAGYTF; v_call: TRBV27; clone_size: once; d_call: TRBD1; j_call: TRBJ1-2
cdr3_aa: CASIDISNQPQHF; v_call: TRBV28; clone_size: -; d_call: -; j_call: TRBJ1-5
cdr3_aa: CASSEAGASMGF; v_call: TRBV2; clone_size: -; d_call: -; j_call: TRBJ2-7
cdr3_aa: CASSLEGGTGIRSSYEQYF; v_call: TRBV7-2; clone_size: -; d_call: TRBD1; j_call: TRBJ2-7